Each of the 23 T cell receptor beta chains below was sequenced from the same sample in a study of OX40 agonist ivuxolimab in advanced cancers. The protocol was immunoSEQ multiplex PCR, while the TCRdb copy is restricted to in-frame clones and leaves out a portion. Here the sample spans 77,000 or so clones, less than 95% being singletons. Specimen: CD4+ or CD8+ T cells sorted from blood, collected in a trial of the OX40 agonist ivuxolimab. These TCRs come from an adult with an advanced solid tumor such as melanoma, head and neck, liver or kidney cancer.

The chain is built from TRBV11-3 and TRBJ2-2; D may be TRBD1 (6 bases). The CDR3 has 13 amino acids. The V end was cut by 8 bases, the J end by 7 bases, with 14 bases between. Germline loops: CDR1 SGHNT, CDR2 YENEEA. CDR3 in amino acids: CASAGAQGGELFF. The CDR3 nucleotides are TGTGCCAGCGCAGGGGCGCAGGGCGGGGAGCTGTTTTTT.

This clone was seen a handful of times. The chain has TRBV10-3 and TRBJ2-7; the match to TRBD1 covers 10 bases. The V segment lost 3 bases and the J segment 2 bases; nucleotides outside the gene matches: 4. Germline V lookup: CDR1 ENHRY, CDR2 SYGVKD. The CDR3 length is 15 residues. The CDR3 DNA sequence: TGTGCCATCAGTGATCGGGGACAGGGGACCTACGAGCAGTACTTC. Amino acid sequence: CAISDRGQGTYEQYF.

This sequence joins TRBV6-1 and TRBJ1-1; TRBD1 might be the D (6 bases). CDR3 length: 15 amino acids. Germline CDR1 MNHNS, CDR2 SASEGT. V shed 3 bases and J shed 3 bases, with 14 bases lying between them. CDR3 bases: TGTGCCAGCAGTGATCCTGGGGGACACCACACTGAAGCTTTCTTT. This sequence encodes CASSDPGGHHTEAFF.

V and J are TRBV7-6 and TRBJ2-2; tentative D call: TRBD2 (7 bases). Trimming shortened V by 2 bases and J by 1 base, and 11 bases separated the two germline ends. The CDR3 is 16 residues long. Germline V lookup: CDR1 SGHVS, CDR2 FNYEAQ. The CDR3, as DNA: TGTGCCAGCAGCTTAAGCGGGACACAGAACACCGGGGAGCTGTTTTTT. Translated, it gives CASSLSGTQNTGELFF.

This chain links TRBV28 with TRBJ2-5; 8 nucleotides agree with TRBD1. Germline assignment: CDR1 MDHEN and CDR2 SYDVKM. V lost 4 bases to trimming and J lost 3 bases; unmatched junction nucleotides: 10. The length of the CDR3 is 16 residues. The CDR3: CASSSRTGTAEETQYF. DNA for the CDR3: TGTGCCAGCAGTTCACGGACAGGGACGGCAGAAGAGACCCAGTACTTC.

In the case of this clone: At one of its ends the junction is not consistent with the germline gene, which may arise from a read error. The chain employs TRBV7-3 and TRBJ2-2; D remains unclear. Germline V gene data show CDR1 as SGHTA and CDR2 as FQGTGA. The CDR3 is 14 amino acids. CDR3 protein: CASSTRSNSGELFF. The CDR3 DNA reads as TGTGCCAGCAGCACCCGGTCAAACAGCGGGGAGCTGTTTTTT.

The chain carries TRBV6-5 and TRBJ2-1; either TRBD1 or TRBD2 may fit D (6 bases each). The germline CDR1 and CDR2 sequences are MNHEY and SVGAGI. The CDR3 is 13 residues long. Deletions cut 4 bases from V and 11 bases from J, with 15 bases between. The CDR3 here is CASSSDGGGKQFF. DNA for the CDR3: TGTGCCAGCAGTTCCGACGGAGGGGGTAAGCAGTTCTTC.

As DNA, the CDR3 is TGTGCCAGCAGCTTAGTTGGGGGTCCGCTAGGCGGAGAGACCCAGTACTTC. This translates into CASSLVGGPLGGETQYF. This chain uses TRBV7-2 with TRBJ2-5, with D perhaps assigned TRBD1 or TRBD2 (5 bases each). In germline, CDR1 is SGHTA, CDR2 FQGNSA. The CDR3 totals 17 residues. Trimming removed 1 base at V and 4 bases at J, with 19 bases between.

The chain carries TRBV15 and TRBJ2-1; 12 nucleotides match TRBD2. Germline assignment: CDR1 LNHNV and CDR2 YYDKDF (reference sequence). Trimming cost V 1 base and J 4 bases; bases outside gene matches: 5. CDR3 length equals 17 residues. The CDR3, as DNA: TGTGCCACCAGCAGAGTAACTAGCGGGGGGCTGTACAATGAGCAGTTCTTC. Translated, it gives CATSRVTSGGLYNEQFF.

This clone was seen a single time. V is TRBV28 and J is TRBJ1-5; a weak D match, TRBD1 (5 bases). Germline V gives CDR1 MDHEN, CDR2 SYDVKM. This CDR3 comprises 15 residues. Trimming removed 5 bases from V and 8 bases from J, with 19 bases in between. Here the CDR3 DNA reads TGTGCCAGCAGTGCTAGGGGTGGGGAAATTAAGCCCCAGCATTTT. The encoded protein is CASSARGGEIKPQHF.

This chain links TRBV27 with TRBJ2-5, with 7 bases fitting TRBD2. Germline V gives CDR1 MNHEY, CDR2 SMNVEV (reference sequence). The CDR3 loop spans 13 amino acids. Losses at the gene ends were 6 bases for V and 4 bases for J; bases not matched to a gene: 5. DNA of the CDR3: TGTGCCAGCAGATTGTCGGGAGGAGAGACCCAGTACTTC. It codes for CASRLSGGETQYF.

This clone was counted a single time. CDR3 DNA: TGTGCCAGCAGCCACCAGGCGGACTTGAACAATGAGCAGTTCTTC. Its protein product is CASSHQADLNNEQFF. This chain joins TRBV5-5 and TRBJ2-1; D perhaps matches TRBD2 (5 bases). V dropped 4 bases and J dropped 5 bases, with 16 bases sitting between them. This CDR3 has 15 residues. Germline CDR1 reads SGHKS; CDR2 reads YYEKEE (reference sequence).

The chain combines TRBV19 with TRBJ2-5; no clear D gene. CDR1 is LNHDA, CDR2 SQIVND, per germline (reference sequence). The CDR3 has 11 amino acids. V lost 5 bases and J 7 bases, leaving 8 bases between the germline ends. The CDR3 loop reads CASSARGTQYF. CDR3 coding DNA: TGTGCCAGTAGTGCCCGAGGGACCCAGTACTTC.

The chain uses TRBV11-3 and TRBJ1-2, with no clear D. The V end lost 5 bases, the J end lost 5 bases, and 12 bases lay between the germline ends. Germline V gives CDR1 SGHNT, CDR2 YENEEA. CDR3 length: 13 amino acids. The CDR3 region is CASSLELVYGYTF. The DNA for the CDR3 is TGTGCCAGCAGCCTGGAGTTGGTATATGGCTACACCTTC.

The chain uses TRBV7-2 and TRBJ2-7, with 9 bases lining up with TRBD1. This CDR3 has 14 residues. V was pared by 5 bases and J by 6 bases, with 8 bases of the junction left unmatched. CDR1 and CDR2 (germline): SGHTA, FQGNSA. CDR3 in amino acids: CASSTGDRASEQYF. CDR3 sequence (DNA): TGTGCCAGCAGCACGGGGGACAGGGCCAGCGAGCAGTACTTC.

This chain connects TRBV19 to TRBJ1-2, with 7 bases lining up with TRBD1. Germline loops: CDR1 LNHDA, CDR2 SQIVND (reference sequence). Unmatched junction bases numbered 10, after V lost 5 bases and J lost 4 bases. The CDR3 loop spans 15 amino acids. CDR3 protein: CASSSPVDRVYGYTF. As DNA, the CDR3 is TGTGCCAGTAGTTCGCCGGTCGACAGGGTCTATGGCTACACCTTC.

Only one count was recorded for this clone. The chain combines TRBV2 with TRBJ2-6, with unresolved D. V lost 7 bases to trimming and J lost 2 bases, with 9 bases between them. Germline V gene lookup returns CDR1 SNHLY and CDR2 FYNNEI. CDR3 size: 14 residues. The CDR3 loop is CASTYLPGANVLTF. The CDR3 DNA is TGTGCCAGCACTTATCTCCCTGGGGCCAACGTCCTGACTTTC.

The chain combines TRBV29-1 with TRBJ2-7; D tentatively reads TRBD1 or TRBD2 (5 bases each). The germline V gene encodes CDR1 SQVTM and CDR2 ANQGSEA. The CDR3 is made up of 13 amino acids. V lost 7 bases and J 5 bases, leaving 18 bases between the germline ends. The chain's CDR3 is CSAETGTRHEQYF. For the CDR3, the DNA is TGCAGCGCCGAAACCGGGACCCGGCACGAGCAGTACTTC.

The rearrangement uses TRBV4-2 and TRBJ2-7; D gene uncertain. Germline V CDR1 and CDR2: LGHNA, YNFKEQ. The CDR3 is 13 amino acids. Trimming removed 0 bases from V and 7 bases from J, with 10 bases in between. CDR3: CASSQERSREQYF. For the CDR3, the DNA is TGTGCCAGCAGCCAAGAAAGGTCGCGTGAGCAGTACTTC.

This chain joins TRBV18 and TRBJ2-3; the D is unclear. CDR1 is KGHSH and CDR2 is LQKENI in the germline V gene. The length of the CDR3 is 15 residues. The V end was cut by 7 bases, the J end by 3 bases, with 17 bases between. CDR3 DNA: TGTGCCAGCTTGAAAGGCTTCCCTGGGACAGATACGCAGTATTTT. Translated, it gives CASLKGFPGTDTQYF.

This clone was seen once. The V call is TRBV14, the J call TRBJ2-7; D might be TRBD1 or TRBD2, each matching 5 bases. CDR3 size: 14 residues. Trimming removed 4 bases from V and 0 bases from J, with 10 bases in between. CDR1 is SGHDN and CDR2 is FVKESK in the germline V gene. CDR3 in amino acids: CASSPRGYSYEQYF. The CDR3 DNA reads TGTGCCAGCAGCCCGAGGGGTTACTCCTACGAGCAGTACTTC.

In DNA, the CDR3 is TGTGCCAGCAGTTACTCGTATCAGACGTACGAGCAGTACTTC. It translates to CASSYSYQTYEQYF. The chain links TRBV6-5 to TRBJ2-7; D gene ambiguous. Per the germline V gene, CDR1 is MNHEY and CDR2 is SVGAGI. V lost 0 bases, J lost 4 bases, and 10 bases lay in between. CDR3 length equals 14 residues.

CDR3 nucleotides: TGTGCCAGTAGTATAAGGAAGGAGTGGGGTTGGGACACTGAAGCTTTCTTT. Residues: CASSIRKEWGWDTEAFF. This chain uses TRBV19 with TRBJ1-1, with D unclear. V was cut by 2 bases and J by 3 bases, with 19 bases left in between. The germline V gene encodes CDR1 LNHDA and CDR2 SQIVND (reference sequence). This CDR3 contains 17 residues.